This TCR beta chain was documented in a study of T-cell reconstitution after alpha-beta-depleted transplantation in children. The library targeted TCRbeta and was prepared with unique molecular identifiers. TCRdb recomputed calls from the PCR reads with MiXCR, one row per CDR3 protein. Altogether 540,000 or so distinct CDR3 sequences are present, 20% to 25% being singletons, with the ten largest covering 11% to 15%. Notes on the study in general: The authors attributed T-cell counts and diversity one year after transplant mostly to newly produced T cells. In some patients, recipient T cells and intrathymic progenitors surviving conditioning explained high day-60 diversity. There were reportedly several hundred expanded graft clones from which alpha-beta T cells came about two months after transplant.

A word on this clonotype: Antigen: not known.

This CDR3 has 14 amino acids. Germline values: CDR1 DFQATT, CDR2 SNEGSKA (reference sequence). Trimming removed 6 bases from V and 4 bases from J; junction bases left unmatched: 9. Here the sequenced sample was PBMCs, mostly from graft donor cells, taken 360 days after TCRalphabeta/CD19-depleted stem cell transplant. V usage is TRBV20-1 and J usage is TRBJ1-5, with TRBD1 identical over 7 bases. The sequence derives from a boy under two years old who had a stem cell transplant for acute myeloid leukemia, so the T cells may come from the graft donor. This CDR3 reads CSARRTGENQPQHF. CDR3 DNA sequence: TGCAGTGCGAGGCGTACAGGGGAGAATCAGCCCCAGCATTTT.